A selection of T cell receptor beta chains follows, all from one sample in a study of beta chain features in type 1 diabetes. Method: immunoSEQ multiplex PCR; TCRdb's copy keeps in-frame clones and lacks some. The sample has 140,000 to 150,000 clones, roughly an eighth seen once. The sequenced sample was central memory CD4+ T cells from blood. The source is a man aged 18-30 years with type 1 diabetes. Both conserved end residues are trimmed from each CDR3. Each record gives: clone size, V gene, CDR3 protein. Size values are once, few and many counts, or a class for expanded clones, and some rows have none.

>NA|TRBV7-9
ASREGPDYEQY
>few|TRBV30
AWSVSHNEQY
>NA|TRBV4-1
ASSQPTGDPGNTIY
>NA|TRBV10-3
AISDPAGASEGGETQY
>NA|TRBV19
ASSTGGGHSTDTQY
>few|TRBV11-3
ASSSKGSYEQY
>few|TRBV10-3
ATGNRSRGGYT
>few|TRBV30
AWSPWAESYGYT
>NA|TRBV6-5
ASSFRQGHEQY
>NA|TRBV11-2
ASSRLGNTIY
>few|TRBV30
AWNGDRVYNEQF
>few|TRBV5-1
ASSDTGRETQY
>few|TRBV15
ATSRGSGVSANTGELF
>few|TRBV6-1
ASSEYRLSGELF